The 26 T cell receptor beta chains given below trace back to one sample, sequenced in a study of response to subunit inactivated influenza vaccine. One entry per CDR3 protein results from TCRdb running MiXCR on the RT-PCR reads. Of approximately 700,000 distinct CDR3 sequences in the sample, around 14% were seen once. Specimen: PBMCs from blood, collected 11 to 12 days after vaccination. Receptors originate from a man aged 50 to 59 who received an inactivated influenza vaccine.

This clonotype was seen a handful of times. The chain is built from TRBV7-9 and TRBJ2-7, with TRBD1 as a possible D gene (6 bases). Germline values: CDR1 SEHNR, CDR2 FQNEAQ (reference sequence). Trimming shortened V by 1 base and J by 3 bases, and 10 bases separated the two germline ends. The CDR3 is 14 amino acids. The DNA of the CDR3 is TGTGCCAGCAGCTTAGTGGGCAGGGGCTACGAGCAGTACTTC. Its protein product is CASSLVGRGYEQYF.

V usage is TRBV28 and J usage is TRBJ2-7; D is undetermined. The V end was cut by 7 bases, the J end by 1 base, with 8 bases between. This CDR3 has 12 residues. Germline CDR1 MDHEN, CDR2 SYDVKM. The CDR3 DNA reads TGTGCCAGCACGGTCGGGTCCTACGAGCAGTACTTC. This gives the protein CASTVGSYEQYF.

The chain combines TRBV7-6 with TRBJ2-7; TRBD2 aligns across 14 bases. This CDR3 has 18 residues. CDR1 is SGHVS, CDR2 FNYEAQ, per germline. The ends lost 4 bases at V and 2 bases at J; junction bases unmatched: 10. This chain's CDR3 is CASSSNTPGLAGAYEQYF. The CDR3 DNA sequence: TGTGCCAGCAGCTCCAACACTCCGGGACTAGCGGGAGCCTACGAGCAGTACTTC.

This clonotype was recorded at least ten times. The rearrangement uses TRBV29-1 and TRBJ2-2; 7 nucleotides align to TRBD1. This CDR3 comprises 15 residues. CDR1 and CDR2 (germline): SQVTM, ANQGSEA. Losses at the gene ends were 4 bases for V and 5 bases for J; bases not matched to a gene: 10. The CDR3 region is CSVGNRDRMTGELFF. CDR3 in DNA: TGCAGCGTTGGGAATAGGGACAGAATGACCGGGGAGCTGTTTTTT.

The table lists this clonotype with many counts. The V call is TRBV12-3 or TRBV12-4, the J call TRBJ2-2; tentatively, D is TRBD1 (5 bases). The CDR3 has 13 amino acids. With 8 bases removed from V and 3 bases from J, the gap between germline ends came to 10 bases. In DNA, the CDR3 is TGTGCCAGCCTGGCAGGGTACACCGGGGAGCTGTTTTTT. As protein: CASLAGYTGELFF.

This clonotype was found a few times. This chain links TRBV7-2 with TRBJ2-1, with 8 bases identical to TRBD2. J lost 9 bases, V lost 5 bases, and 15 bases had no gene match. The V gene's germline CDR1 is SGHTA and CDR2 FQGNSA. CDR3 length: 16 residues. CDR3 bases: TGTGCCAGCAGCGCAGGACGGTTAGCGGGGAAGGGTGAGCAGTTCTTC. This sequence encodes CASSAGRLAGKGEQFF. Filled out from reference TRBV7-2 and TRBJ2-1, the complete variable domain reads GAGVSQSPSNKVTEKGKDVELRCDPISGHTALYWYRQSLGQGLEFLIYFQGNSAPDKSGLPSDRFSAERTGGSVSTLTIQRTQQEDSAVYLCASSAGRLAGKGEQFFGPGTRLTVL.

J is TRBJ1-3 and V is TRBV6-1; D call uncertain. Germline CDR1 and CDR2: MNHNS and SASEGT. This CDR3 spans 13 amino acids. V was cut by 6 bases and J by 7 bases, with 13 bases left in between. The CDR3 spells CASSTPGRNTIYF. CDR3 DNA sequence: TGTGCCAGCAGCACTCCTGGTCGGAACACCATATATTTT.

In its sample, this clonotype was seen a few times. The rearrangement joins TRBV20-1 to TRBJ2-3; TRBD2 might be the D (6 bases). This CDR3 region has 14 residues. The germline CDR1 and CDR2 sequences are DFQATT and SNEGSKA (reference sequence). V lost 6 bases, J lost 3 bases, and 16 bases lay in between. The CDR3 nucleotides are TGCAGTGCCACACCGGGGGAGCAAACAGATACGCAGTATTTT. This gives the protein CSATPGEQTDTQYF.

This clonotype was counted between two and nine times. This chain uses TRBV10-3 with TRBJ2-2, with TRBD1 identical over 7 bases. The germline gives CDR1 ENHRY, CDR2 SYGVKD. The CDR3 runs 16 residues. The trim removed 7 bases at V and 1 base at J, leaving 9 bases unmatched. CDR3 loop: CAITGQAVKNTGELFF. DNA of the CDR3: TGTGCCATCACAGGACAGGCGGTTAAGAACACCGGGGAGCTGTTTTTT.

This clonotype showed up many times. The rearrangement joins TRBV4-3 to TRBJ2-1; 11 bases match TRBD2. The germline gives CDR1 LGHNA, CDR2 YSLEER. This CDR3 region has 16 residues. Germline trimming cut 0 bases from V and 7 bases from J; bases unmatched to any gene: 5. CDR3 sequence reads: CASSQELAGGKNEQFF. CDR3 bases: TGCGCCAGCAGCCAAGAATTAGCGGGAGGGAAAAATGAGCAGTTCTTC.

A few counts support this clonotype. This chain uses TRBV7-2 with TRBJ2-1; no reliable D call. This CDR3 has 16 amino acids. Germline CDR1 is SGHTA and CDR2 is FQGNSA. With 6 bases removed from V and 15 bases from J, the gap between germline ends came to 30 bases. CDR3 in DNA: TGTGCCAGCAGTTCCCAGGCGGTGGGCGGTCGGAATCAGAGGTTCTTC. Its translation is CASSSQAVGGRNQRFF.

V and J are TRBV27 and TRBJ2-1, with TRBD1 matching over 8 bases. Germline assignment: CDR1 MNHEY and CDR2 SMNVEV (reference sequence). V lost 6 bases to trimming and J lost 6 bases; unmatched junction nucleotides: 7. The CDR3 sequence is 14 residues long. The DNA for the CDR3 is TGTGCCAGCAGCATACAGGGGGAATTCAATGAGCAGTTCTTC. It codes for CASSIQGEFNEQFF.

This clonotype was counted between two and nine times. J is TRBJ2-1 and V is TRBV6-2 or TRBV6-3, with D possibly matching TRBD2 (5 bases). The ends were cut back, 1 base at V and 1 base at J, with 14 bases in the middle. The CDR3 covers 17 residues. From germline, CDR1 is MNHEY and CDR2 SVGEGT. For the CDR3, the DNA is TGTGCCAGCAGTTACTTCGGAGGAAAATTGTCCTACAATGAGCAGTTCTTC. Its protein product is CASSYFGGKLSYNEQFF.

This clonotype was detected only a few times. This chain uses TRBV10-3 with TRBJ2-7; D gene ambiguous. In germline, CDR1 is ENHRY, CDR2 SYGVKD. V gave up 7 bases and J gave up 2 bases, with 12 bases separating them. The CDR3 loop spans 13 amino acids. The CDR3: CAIKKREAYEQYF. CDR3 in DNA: TGTGCCATCAAGAAGCGCGAAGCCTACGAGCAGTACTTC.

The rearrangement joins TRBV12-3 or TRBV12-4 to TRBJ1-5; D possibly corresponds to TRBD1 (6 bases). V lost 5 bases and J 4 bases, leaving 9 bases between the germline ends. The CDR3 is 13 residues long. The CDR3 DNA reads TGTGCCAGCAGTGAAGGGGGAAATCAGCCCCAGCATTTT. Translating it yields CASSEGGNQPQHF.

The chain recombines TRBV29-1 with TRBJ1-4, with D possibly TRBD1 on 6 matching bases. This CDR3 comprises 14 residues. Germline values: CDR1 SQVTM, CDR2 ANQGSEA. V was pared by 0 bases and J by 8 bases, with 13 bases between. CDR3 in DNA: TGCAGCGTTGAAGATCGGACAGAGGGAGAAAAACTGTTTTTT. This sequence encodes CSVEDRTEGEKLFF. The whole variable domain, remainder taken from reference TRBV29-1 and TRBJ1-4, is SAVISQKPSRDICQRGTSLTIQCQVDSQVTMMFWYRQQPGQSLTLIATANQGSEATYESGFVIDKFPISRPNLTFSTLTVSNMSPEDSSIYLCSVEDRTEGEKLFFGSGTQLSVL.

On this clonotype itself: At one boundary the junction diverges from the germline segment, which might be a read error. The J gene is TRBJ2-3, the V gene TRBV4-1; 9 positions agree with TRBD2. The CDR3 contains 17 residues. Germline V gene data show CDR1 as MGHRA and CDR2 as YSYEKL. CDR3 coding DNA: TGTGCCAGGGGCCCCCGGCTAGCGGGAACTAGCACAGATACGCAGTATTTT. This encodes CARGPRLAGTSTDTQYF.

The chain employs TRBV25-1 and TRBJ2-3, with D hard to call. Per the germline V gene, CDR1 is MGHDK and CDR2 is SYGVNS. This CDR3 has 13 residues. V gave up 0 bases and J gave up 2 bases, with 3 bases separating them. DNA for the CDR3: TGTGCCAGCAGTGAATACAACACAGATACGCAGTATTTT. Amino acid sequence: CASSEYNTDTQYF.

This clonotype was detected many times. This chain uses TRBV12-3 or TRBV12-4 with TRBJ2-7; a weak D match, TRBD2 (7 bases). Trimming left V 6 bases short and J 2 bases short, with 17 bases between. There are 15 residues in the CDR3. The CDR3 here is CASSPWRGPPYEQYF. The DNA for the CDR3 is TGTGCCAGCAGCCCCTGGCGGGGGCCACCCTACGAGCAGTACTTC.

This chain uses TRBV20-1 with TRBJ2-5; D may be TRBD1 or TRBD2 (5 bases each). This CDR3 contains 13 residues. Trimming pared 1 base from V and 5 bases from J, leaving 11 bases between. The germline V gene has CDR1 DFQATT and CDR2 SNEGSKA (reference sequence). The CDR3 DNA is TGCAGTGCTAGAGGCCGGGACCTGGAGACCCAGTACTTC. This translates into CSARGRDLETQYF.

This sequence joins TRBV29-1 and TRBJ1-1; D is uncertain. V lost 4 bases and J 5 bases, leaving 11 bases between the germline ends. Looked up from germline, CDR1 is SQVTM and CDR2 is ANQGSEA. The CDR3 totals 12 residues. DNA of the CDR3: TGCAGCGTTGTTTCCGGAAGGACTGAAGCTTTCTTT. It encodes CSVVSGRTEAFF.

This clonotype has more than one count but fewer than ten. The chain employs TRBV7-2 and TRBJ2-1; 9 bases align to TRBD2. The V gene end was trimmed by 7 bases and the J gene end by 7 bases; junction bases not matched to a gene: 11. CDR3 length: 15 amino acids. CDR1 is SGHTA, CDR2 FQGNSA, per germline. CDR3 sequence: CASTFGASGINEQFF. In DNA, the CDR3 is TGTGCCAGCACCTTTGGGGCTAGCGGGATAAATGAGCAGTTCTTC.

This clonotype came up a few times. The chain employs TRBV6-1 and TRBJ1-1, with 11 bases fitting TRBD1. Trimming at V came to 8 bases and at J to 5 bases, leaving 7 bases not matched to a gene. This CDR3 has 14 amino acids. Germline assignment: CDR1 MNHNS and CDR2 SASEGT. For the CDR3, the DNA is TGTGCCAGCTTTGGGACAGGGGGGAAGACTGAAGCTTTCTTT. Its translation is CASFGTGGKTEAFF.

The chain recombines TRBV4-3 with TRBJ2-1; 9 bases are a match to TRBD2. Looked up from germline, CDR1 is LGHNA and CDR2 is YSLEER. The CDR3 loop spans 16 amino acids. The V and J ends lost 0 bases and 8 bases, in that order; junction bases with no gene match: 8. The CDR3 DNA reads TGCGCCAGCAGCCAAGATGTGGCGGGAGGGTTTGATGAGCAGTTCTTC. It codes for CASSQDVAGGFDEQFF.

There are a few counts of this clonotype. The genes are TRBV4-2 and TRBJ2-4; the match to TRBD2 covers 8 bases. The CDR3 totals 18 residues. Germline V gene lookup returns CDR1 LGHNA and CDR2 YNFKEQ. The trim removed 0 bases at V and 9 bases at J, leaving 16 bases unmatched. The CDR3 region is CASSQDLAGGLYGGIQYF. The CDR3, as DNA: TGTGCCAGCAGCCAAGACCTAGCGGGTGGTTTGTATGGTGGCATTCAGTACTTC.

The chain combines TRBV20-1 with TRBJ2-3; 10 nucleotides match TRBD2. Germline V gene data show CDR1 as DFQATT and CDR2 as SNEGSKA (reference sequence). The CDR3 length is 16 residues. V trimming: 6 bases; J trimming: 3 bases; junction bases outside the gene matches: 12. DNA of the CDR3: TGCAGTGCCCCATTCTGGGCTAGCGGGGGAACAGATACGCAGTATTTT. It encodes CSAPFWASGGTDTQYF.